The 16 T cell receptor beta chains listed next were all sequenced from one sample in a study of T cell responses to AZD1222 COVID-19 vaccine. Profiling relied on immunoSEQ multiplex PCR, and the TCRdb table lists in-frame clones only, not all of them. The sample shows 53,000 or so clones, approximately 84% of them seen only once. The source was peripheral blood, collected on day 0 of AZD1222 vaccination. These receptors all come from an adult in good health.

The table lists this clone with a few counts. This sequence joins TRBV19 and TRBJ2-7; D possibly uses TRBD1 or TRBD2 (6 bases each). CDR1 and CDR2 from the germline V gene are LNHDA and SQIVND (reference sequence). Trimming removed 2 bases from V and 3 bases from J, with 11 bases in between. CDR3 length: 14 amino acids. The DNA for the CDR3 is TGTGCCAGTAGTATACTGGAGGGGGGCTACGAGCAGTACTTC. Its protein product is CASSILEGGYEQYF.

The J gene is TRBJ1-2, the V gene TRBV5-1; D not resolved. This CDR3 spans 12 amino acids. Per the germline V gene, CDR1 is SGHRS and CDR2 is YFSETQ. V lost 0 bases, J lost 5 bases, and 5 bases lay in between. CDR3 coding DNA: TGCGCCAGCAGCTTGGTGGGGTATGGCTACACCTTC. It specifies CASSLVGYGYTF.

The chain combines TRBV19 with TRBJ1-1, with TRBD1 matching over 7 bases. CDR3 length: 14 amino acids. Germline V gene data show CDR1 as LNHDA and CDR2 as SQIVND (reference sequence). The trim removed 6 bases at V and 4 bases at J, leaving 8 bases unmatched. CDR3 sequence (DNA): TGTGCCAGTAGGGGAGACGCAGGGGGCACTGAAGCTTTCTTT. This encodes CASRGDAGGTEAFF. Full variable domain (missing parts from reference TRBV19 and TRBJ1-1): DGGITQSPKYLFRKEGQNVTLSCEQNLNHDAMYWYRQDPGQGLRLIYYSQIVNDFQKGDIAEGYSVSREKKESFPLTVTSAQKNPTAFYLCASRGDAGGTEAFFGQGTRLTVV.

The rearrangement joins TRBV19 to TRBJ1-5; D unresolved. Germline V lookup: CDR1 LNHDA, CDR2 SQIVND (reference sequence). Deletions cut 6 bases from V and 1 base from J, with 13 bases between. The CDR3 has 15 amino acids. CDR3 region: CASSGRGISNQPQHF. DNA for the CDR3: TGTGCCAGTAGCGGTCGGGGTATCAGCAATCAGCCCCAGCATTTT. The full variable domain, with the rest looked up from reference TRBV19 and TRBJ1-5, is DGGITQSPKYLFRKEGQNVTLSCEQNLNHDAMYWYRQDPGQGLRLIYYSQIVNDFQKGDIAEGYSVSREKKESFPLTVTSAQKNPTAFYLCASSGRGISNQPQHFGDGTRLSIL.

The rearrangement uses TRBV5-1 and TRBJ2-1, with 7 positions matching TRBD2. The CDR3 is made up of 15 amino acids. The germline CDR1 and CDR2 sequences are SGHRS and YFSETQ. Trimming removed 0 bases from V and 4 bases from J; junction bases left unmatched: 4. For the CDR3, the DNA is TGCGCCAGCAGCTTGGGACTAGCAAGGTACAATGAGCAGTTCTTC. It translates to CASSLGLARYNEQFF.

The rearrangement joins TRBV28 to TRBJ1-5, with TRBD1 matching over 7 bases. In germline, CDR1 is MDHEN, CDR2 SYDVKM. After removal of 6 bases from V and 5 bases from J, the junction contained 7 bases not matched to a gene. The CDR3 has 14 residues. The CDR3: CASRTGPGYQPQHF. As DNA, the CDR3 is TGTGCCAGCAGGACAGGGCCGGGATATCAGCCCCAGCATTTT.

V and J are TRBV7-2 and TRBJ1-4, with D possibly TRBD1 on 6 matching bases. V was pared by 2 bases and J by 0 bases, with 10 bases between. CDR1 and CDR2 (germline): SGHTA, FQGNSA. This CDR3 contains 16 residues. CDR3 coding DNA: TGTGCCAGCAGCTTACAGGGGCCAGCAACTAATGAAAAACTGTTTTTT. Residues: CASSLQGPATNEKLFF.

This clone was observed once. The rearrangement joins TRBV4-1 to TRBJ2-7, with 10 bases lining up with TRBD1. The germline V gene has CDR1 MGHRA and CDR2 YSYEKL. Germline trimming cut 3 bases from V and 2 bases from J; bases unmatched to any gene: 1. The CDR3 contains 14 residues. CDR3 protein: CASSHGTGAYEQYF. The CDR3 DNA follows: TGCGCCAGCAGCCATGGGACAGGGGCCTACGAGCAGTACTTC.

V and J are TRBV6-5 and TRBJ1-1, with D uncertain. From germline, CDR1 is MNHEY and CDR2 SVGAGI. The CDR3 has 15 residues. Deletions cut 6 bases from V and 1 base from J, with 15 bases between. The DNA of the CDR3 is TGTGCCAGCAGAACCGCCGCGACGGGGAACACTGAAGCTTTCTTT. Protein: CASRTAATGNTEAFF.

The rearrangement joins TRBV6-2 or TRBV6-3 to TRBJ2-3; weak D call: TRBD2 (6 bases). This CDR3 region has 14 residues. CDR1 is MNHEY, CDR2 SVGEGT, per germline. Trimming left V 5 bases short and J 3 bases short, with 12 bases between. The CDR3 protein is CASSIRERTDTQYF. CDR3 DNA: TGTGCCAGCAGTATCCGGGAGAGGACAGATACGCAGTATTTT.

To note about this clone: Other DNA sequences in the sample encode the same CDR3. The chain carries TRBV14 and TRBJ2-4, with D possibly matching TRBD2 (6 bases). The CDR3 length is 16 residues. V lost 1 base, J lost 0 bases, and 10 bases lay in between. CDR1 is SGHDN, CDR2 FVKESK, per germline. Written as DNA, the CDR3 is TGTGCCAGCAGCCAAGTGGGGGGACTAGCCAAAAACATTCAGTACTTC. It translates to CASSQVGGLAKNIQYF.

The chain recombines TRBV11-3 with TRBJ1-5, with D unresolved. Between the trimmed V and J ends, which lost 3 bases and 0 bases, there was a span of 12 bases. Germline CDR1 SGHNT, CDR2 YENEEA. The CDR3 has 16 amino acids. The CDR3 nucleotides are TGTGCCAGCAGCTTGTGGCTGAGGGCTAGCAATCAGCCCCAGCATTTT. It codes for CASSLWLRASNQPQHF. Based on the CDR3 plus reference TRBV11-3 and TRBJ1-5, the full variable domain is EAGVVQSPRYKIIEKKQPVAFWCNPISGHNTLYWYLQNLGQGPELLIRYENEEAVDDSQLPKDRFSAERLKGVDSTLKIQPAELGDSAVYLCASSLWLRASNQPQHFGDGTRLSIL.

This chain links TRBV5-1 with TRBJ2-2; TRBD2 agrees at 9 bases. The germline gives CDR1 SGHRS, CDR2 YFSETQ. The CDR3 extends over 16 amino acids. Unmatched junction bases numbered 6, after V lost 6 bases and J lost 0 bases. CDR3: CASKLAGATNTGELFF. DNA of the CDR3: TGCGCCAGCAAATTAGCGGGAGCGACGAACACCGGGGAGCTGTTTTTT. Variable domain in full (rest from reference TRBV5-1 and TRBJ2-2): KAGVTQTPRYLIKTRGQQVTLSCSPISGHRSVSWYQQTPGQGLQFLFEYFSETQRNKGNFPGRFSGRQFSNSRSEMNVSTLELGDSALYLCASKLAGATNTGELFFGEGSRLTVL.

CDR3: CASSGQLSLYGYTF. The CDR3 region has the DNA TGTGCCAGCAGCGGACAATTGAGCCTCTATGGCTACACCTTC. This chain uses TRBV28 with TRBJ1-2; possible D gene TRBD1, 5 bases. Trimming cost V 6 bases and J 4 bases, with 15 bases left between them. The CDR3 runs to 14 residues. In germline, CDR1 is MDHEN, CDR2 SYDVKM.

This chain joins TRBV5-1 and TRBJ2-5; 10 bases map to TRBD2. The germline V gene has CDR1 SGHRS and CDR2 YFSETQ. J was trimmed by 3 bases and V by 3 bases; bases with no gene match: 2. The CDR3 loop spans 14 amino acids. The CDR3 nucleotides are TGCGCCAGCAGCTCTCTAGCGGGGGAAGAGACCCAGTACTTC. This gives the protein CASSSLAGEETQYF. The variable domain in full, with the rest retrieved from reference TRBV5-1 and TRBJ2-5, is KAGVTQTPRYLIKTRGQQVTLSCSPISGHRSVSWYQQTPGQGLQFLFEYFSETQRNKGNFPGRFSGRQFSNSRSEMNVSTLELGDSALYLCASSSLAGEETQYFGPGTRLLVL.

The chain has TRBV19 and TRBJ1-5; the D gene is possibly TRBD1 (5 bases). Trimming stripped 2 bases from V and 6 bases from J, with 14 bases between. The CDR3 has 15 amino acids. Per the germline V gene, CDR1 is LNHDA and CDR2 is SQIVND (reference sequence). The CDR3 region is CASSIRGEGSQPQHF. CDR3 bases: TGTGCCAGTAGTATAAGAGGGGAAGGTAGTCAGCCCCAGCATTTT.